The rows below give T cell receptor beta chains drawn from one sample of a study of T cell changes during pregnancy in multiple sclerosis. Libraries were prepared by immunoSEQ multiplex PCR; TCRdb keeps only in-frame clonotypes and omits some of them. The sample shows about 21,000 clones, less than 90% of them seen only once. The sequencing used CD4+ T cells from peripheral blood mononuclear cells, collected in the first trimester of pregnancy. These receptors all come from a female donor in good health, enrolled as a control in a pregnancy study. Both conserved end residues are part of each CDR3. The D gene is left open where the match is weak. The listing skips clone size in some rows; elsewhere it reads once, few, many or a size class.

TRBJ2-2,NA,TRBV19,TRBD2,CASTMGGGRNTGELFF,TGTGCCAGTACTATGGGTGGCGGGAGGAACACCGGGGAGCTGTTTTTT
TRBJ1-1,NA,TRBV18,TRBD1,CASSRTGGDTEAFF,TGTGCCAGCTCCCGGACAGGGGGGGACACTGAAGCTTTCTTT
TRBJ1-1,NA,TRBV30,NA,CACQGMNTEAFF,TGTGCCTGTCAGGGGATGAACACTGAAGCTTTCTTT
TRBJ2-1,NA,TRBV7-9,TRBD1,CASREPGQSPNEQFF,TGTGCCAGCAGAGAACCGGGACAGTCACCCAATGAGCAGTTCTTC
TRBJ2-2,NA,TRBV9,TRBD1,CASEGAGVLTGELFF,TGTGCCAGTGAGGGGGCAGGGGTCCTCACCGGGGAGCTGTTTTTT
TRBJ1-1,NA,TRBV5-6,TRBD1,CASSSLDRDDTEAFF,TGTGCCAGCAGTTCCCTGGACAGGGATGACACTGAAGCTTTCTTT
TRBJ1-2,once,TRBV7-8,TRBD1,CASSPDRIGYGYTF,TGTGCCAGCAGCCCGGACAGGATCGGATACGGCTACACCTTC
TRBJ2-5,NA,TRBV9,NA,CASSVEGGRETQYF,TGTGCCAGCAGCGTAGAGGGGGGGCGAGAGACCCAGTACTTC
TRBJ2-5,few,TRBV7-9,TRBD2,CASSYLAGGSETQYF,TGTGCCAGCAGCTACCTAGCGGGAGGGTCAGAGACCCAGTACTTC
TRBJ2-7,few,TRBV19,TRBD2,CAIMGGTLGEQYF,TGTGCCATCATGGGGGGGACTCTCGGCGAGCAGTACTTC
TRBJ1-5,NA,TRBV19,TRBD1,CASQGESQPQHF,TGTGCCAGCCAGGGGGAATCCCAACCCCAGCATTTT
TRBJ2-1,NA,TRBV28,NA,CASSQTYNEQFF,TGTGCCAGCAGTCAGACCTACAATGAGCAGTTCTTC
TRBJ2-7,NA,TRBV5-6,TRBD1,CASSRQGVYEQYF,TGTGCCAGCAGCCGACAGGGGGTCTACGAGCAGTACTTC
TRBJ1-5,NA,TRBV27,NA,CASSFRGFDQPQHF,TGTGCCAGCAGTTTCCGGGGGTTCGATCAGCCCCAGCATTTT
TRBJ2-7,few,TRBV27,NA,CASSFSGFEQYF,TGTGCCAGCAGTTTTTCGGGGTTCGAGCAGTACTTC
TRBJ2-1,NA,TRBV6-1,TRBD2,CASSELRGGRTNEQFF,TGTGCCAGCAGTGAGCTACGGGGGGGCCGGACAAATGAGCAGTTCTTC
TRBJ2-3,NA,TRBV11-2,NA,CASSLGLSTDTQYF,TGTGCCAGCAGCCTCGGACTATCCACAGATACGCAGTATTTT
TRBJ1-6,NA,TRBV28,NA,CASSDLGTPSSYNSPLHF,TGTGCCAGCAGTGACCTCGGGACACCGAGCTCCTATAATTCACCCCTCCACTTT
TRBJ1-2,NA,TRBV4-1,NA,CASSLIPGGAYGYTF,TGCGCCAGCAGCCTTATTCCTGGGGGCGCGTATGGCTACACCTTC
TRBJ2-7,NA,TRBV28,TRBD1,CASSLWGTGNPEQYF,TGTGCCAGCAGTTTATGGGGGACAGGGAATCCCGAGCAGTACTTC
TRBJ1-5,NA,TRBV7-6,NA,CASSPPNQPQHF,TGTGCCAGCAGCCCCCCTAATCAGCCCCAGCATTTT